This note documents a single T cell receptor beta chain sequence. This entry is derived from a study of blood T cell repertoires in COVID-19. Study summary: Samples came from the United States, Italy and Spain, spanning acute and convalescent COVID-19. The analysed material was cDNA or gDNA that came from T cells, B-cell-depleted T cells, or PBMCs.

There are 16 residues in the CDR3. The V end lost 7 bases, the J end lost 3 bases, and 21 bases lay between the germline ends. Germline V lookup: CDR1 LNHDA, CDR2 SQIVND (reference sequence). As processed by the authors: It was from reference gene primer amplification that nucleated cell counts were estimated. The repertoire was sequenced with immunoSEQ multiplex PCR; TCRdb's copy has only in-frame clones and lacks some. That table is the source of V, J and clone size, and D and trimming were worked out from the DNA. The table records about 280,000 clones, about 82% of them present only once. V is TRBV19 and J is TRBJ1-1; perhaps TRBD1 as D (5 bases). The sequenced material came from peripheral blood. This receptor was taken from a man aged 45-65 years with active or convalescent COVID-19. In nucleotides, the CDR3 is TGTGCCAGTACAGCCCCACACGGGGGAATTGACACTGAAGCTTTCTTT. Translated: CASTAPHGGIDTEAFF.